The table lists the clone carrying this T cell receptor (beta chain) with a few counts. The antigen remains unidentified. The data originate from a study of cytomegalovirus exposure and HLA in healthy donors. The CDR3 is 20 amino acids. Study conclusions and caveats: In a later analysis, an Asian-associated ancestry cluster reportedly showed fewer N-insertions than the roughly 700-donor mean.

The primer mix had 60 Vbeta and 13 Jbeta primers. The data were produced by immunoSEQ multiplex PCR, yet TCRdb's version contains in-frame clones alone and is incomplete. The table has some 120,000 clones, roughly two thirds seen once. The J gene is TRBJ2-7, the V gene TRBV21-1; TRBD1, the table's D call, was not compared with the DNA. TRBV21-1 is noted as a pseudogene. The source material was PBMCs. The origin of this receptor is a young man in good health and CMV-seropositive. CDR3 amino acids: CASSPNSVMGQGSQPYEQYF. The CDR3 DNA is TGTGCCAGCAGCCCCAACTCAGTTATGGGACAGGGGAGTCAGCCCTACGAGCAGTACTTC.